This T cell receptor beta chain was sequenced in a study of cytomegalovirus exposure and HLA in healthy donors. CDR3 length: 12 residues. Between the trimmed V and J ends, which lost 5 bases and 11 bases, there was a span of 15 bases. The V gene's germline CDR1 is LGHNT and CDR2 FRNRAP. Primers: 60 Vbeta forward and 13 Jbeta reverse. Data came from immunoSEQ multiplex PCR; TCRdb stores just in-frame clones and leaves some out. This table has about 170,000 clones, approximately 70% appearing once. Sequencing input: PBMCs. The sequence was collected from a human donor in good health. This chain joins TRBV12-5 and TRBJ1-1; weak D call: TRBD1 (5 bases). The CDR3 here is CASGLRPGQAFF. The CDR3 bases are TGTGCTAGTGGTCTCCGGCCAGGGCAGGCTTTCTTT.